This T cell receptor beta chain was profiled in a study of vaccination and CD4 T cells after COVID-19. Study in general: Overlapping SARS-CoV-2, HCoV-NL63, HCoV-OC43 and HCoV-229E spike peptides were used to stimulate cells.

Treatment given: roughly 10-day PBMC culture with coronavirus spike peptide pools or control peptides (ViraFEST assay). CDR1 and CDR2 (germline): LNHDA, SQIVND (reference sequence). There are 14 residues in the CDR3. The V and J ends lost 4 bases and 1 base, in that order; junction bases with no gene match: 0. With respect to this clonotype: Its specificity is unknown.

Sequencing of the DNA from cultured CD4+ T cells was carried out with the Oncomine TCR Beta short-read assay. TCRdb re-analysed the PCR reads in MiXCR, keeping a single row per CDR3 protein. The sample records 10,000 to 15,000 distinct CDR3 sequences, more than 45% being singletons. The rearrangement links TRBV19 to TRBJ1-1; 10 bases are a match to TRBD1. Input material: CD4+ T cells from blood, cultured in vitro. This TCR was recovered from a human donor who had recovered from COVID-19. The CDR3 bases are TGTGCCAGTAGTAGGACAGGGGGGAACACTGAAGCTTTCTTT. Protein: CASSRTGGNTEAFF.